This T cell receptor beta chain is drawn from a study of blood T cell repertoires in COVID-19. The CDR3 length is 13 residues. Trimming removed 11 bases from V and 4 bases from J; junction bases left unmatched: 6. Per the germline V gene, CDR1 is MNHEY and CDR2 is SVGAGI. TCRdb's table, derived via immunoSEQ multiplex PCR, lists solely in-frame clones and lacks some. The sample lists 150,000 to 200,000 clones, about 80% seen once, with approximately 2.4% in the top ten. The receptor was derived from a human donor with acute or convalescent COVID-19. The donor label of this sample is uncertain. The rearrangement joins TRBV6-5 to TRBJ1-5; 9 nucleotides agree with TRBD1. Sequenced input: peripheral blood. The chain's CDR3 is CALGQGTNQPQHF. CDR3 coding DNA: TGTGCCCTTGGACAGGGGACAAATCAGCCCCAGCATTTT.